One and the same sample provided the 5 T cell receptor beta chains below, sequenced in a study of cytomegalovirus exposure and HLA in healthy donors (dated by TCRdb to the late 2010s). Receptors were amplified or captured by the immunoSEQ multiplex PCR assay. For the multiplex PCR, a mixture combining 60 forward primers for TCR Vbeta segments and 13 reverse primers for TCR Jbeta segments was used. In its TCRdb copy, this immuneACCESS table keeps in-frame sequences only and misses some clones. Where compared with another copy, unresolved V genes explain less than half of these, and the others have no known cause. Recorded for this sample are around 160,000 clones; more than 70% of them occurred a single time. The leading ten clones occupy 4.9% of the sample. Material: PBMCs. These receptors were taken from a male donor in good health and CMV-seronegative.

The rearrangement uses TRBV6-5 and TRBJ1-1; D not certain. V was pared by 10 bases and J by 1 base, with 13 bases between. The CDR3 contains 13 residues. The germline V gene encodes CDR1 MNHEY and CDR2 SVGAGI. The CDR3 DNA sequence: TGTGCCACCCATGTTGGAGGGAACACTGAAGCTTTCTTT. Translation: CATHVGGNTEAFF.

The chain links TRBV6-5 to TRBJ1-3; TRBD1 might be the D (5 bases). The germline V and J ends were trimmed by 6 bases and 0 bases, with 12 bases remaining between them. Germline-derived CDR1 and CDR2 are MNHEY and SVGAGI. The CDR3 length is 15 residues. This chain's CDR3 is CASSHTGDSGNTIYF. The DNA for the CDR3 is TGTGCCAGCAGCCACACAGGAGACTCTGGAAACACCATATATTTT.

This sequence joins TRBV5-6 and TRBJ1-1; 12 bases map to TRBD1. Germline CDR1 reads SGHDT; CDR2 reads YYEEEE. The CDR3 totals 18 residues. The V gene end was trimmed by 3 bases and the J gene end by 5 bases; junction bases not matched to a gene: 14. The CDR3 loop reads CASSWGPGQGARGTEAFF. The CDR3 DNA sequence: TGTGCCAGCAGCTGGGGACCGGGACAGGGGGCAAGGGGAACTGAAGCTTTCTTT.

V usage is TRBV11-1 and J usage is TRBJ1-1; TRBD1 matches at 7 bases. Per germline, CDR1 SGHAT and CDR2 FQDESV (reference sequence). This CDR3 has 15 amino acids. V shed 3 bases and J 6 bases; nucleotides not matched to a gene: 10. The CDR3 sequence: CASSFTGARAPEAFF. The DNA of the CDR3 is TGTGCCAGCAGCTTCACAGGGGCGAGGGCCCCTGAAGCTTTCTTT.

The V call is TRBV5-5, the J call TRBJ1-6; 8 bases line up with TRBD1. CDR3 length equals 15 residues. The germline V gene has CDR1 SGHKS and CDR2 YYEKEE (reference sequence). V gave up 2 bases and J gave up 9 bases; unmatched junction bases: 7. CDR3 in DNA: TGTGCCAGCAGCTTAAGGCCACAGGGGGGTTCACCCCTCCACTTT. This codes for CASSLRPQGGSPLHF. Supplemented by reference TRBV5-5 and TRBJ1-6, the full variable domain reads DAGVTQSPTHLIKTRGQQVTLRCSPISGHKSVSWYQQVLGQGPQFIFQYYEKEERGRGNFPDRFSARQFPNYSSELNVNALLLGDSALYLCASSLRPQGGSPLHFGNGTRLTVT.